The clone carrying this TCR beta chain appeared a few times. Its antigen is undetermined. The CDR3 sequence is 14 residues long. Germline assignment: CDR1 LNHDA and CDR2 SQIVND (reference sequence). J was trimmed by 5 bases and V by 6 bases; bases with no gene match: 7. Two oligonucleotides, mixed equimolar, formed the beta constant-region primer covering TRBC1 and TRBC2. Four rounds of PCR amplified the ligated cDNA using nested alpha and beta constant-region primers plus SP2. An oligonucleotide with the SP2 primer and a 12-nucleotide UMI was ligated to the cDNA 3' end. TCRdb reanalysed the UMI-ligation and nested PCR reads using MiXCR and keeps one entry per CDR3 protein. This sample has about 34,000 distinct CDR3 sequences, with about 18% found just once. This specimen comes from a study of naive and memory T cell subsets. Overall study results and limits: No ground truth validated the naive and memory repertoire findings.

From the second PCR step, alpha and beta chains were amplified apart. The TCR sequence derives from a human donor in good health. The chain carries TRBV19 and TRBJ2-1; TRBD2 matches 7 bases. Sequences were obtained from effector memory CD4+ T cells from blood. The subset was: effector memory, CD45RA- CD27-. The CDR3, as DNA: TGTGCCAGTAGAGTCTCTAGCGGTAACAATGAGCAGTTCTTC. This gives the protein CASRVSSGNNEQFF.